The 26 T cell receptor beta chains in this list originate from one sample, sequenced in a study of blood T cell repertoires in COVID-19. Sequencing was performed with immunoSEQ multiplex PCR; in TCRdb, only in-frame clones are kept and a portion is missing. The sample has 35,000 to 45,000 clones; approximately 90% are singletons. Sequenced sample: peripheral blood. The receptors were gathered from a man in his fifties or sixties with acute or convalescent COVID-19.

This clone was seen a few times. The rearrangement uses TRBV7-2 and TRBJ1-2, with D possibly being TRBD1 (6 bases). Germline CDR1 and CDR2: SGHTA and FQGNSA. V was shortened by 7 bases and J by 9 bases, with 21 bases between the two germline ends. The CDR3 length is 14 residues. The CDR3 DNA reads TGTGCCAGCACCCAAACGACCGCAGGGGCGAGCTACACCTTC. Protein sequence: CASTQTTAGASYTF.

This clone was observed a single time. The chain uses TRBV3-1 (or the pseudogene TRBV3-2) and TRBJ2-1, with D perhaps TRBD2 (6 bases). The CDR3 has 17 residues. Germline loops: CDR1 LGHDT, CDR2 YNNKEL (reference sequence). The V end was cut by 0 bases, the J end by 2 bases, with 14 bases between. CDR3 sequence: CASSQDGGDLAYNEQFF. The CDR3 DNA is TGTGCCAGCAGCCAAGATGGAGGGGATTTGGCCTACAATGAGCAGTTCTTC.

The V call is TRBV11-2, the J call TRBJ1-5, with no clear D. Per the germline V gene, CDR1 is SGHAT and CDR2 is FQNNGV. The CDR3 is 14 residues long. Trimming stripped 5 bases from V and 2 bases from J, with 10 bases between. CDR3 protein: CASSQNTGNQPQHF. The DNA for the CDR3 is TGTGCCAGCAGCCAAAACACAGGCAATCAGCCCCAGCATTTT.

The V gene is TRBV10-2, the J gene TRBJ1-4; D may be TRBD1 (6 bases). The V gene lost 6 bases and the J gene lost 5 bases, with 13 bases spanning the gap. The CDR3 length is 14 residues. The germline CDR1 and CDR2 sequences are WSHSY and SAAADI. CDR3 sequence: CASRETGSNEKLFF. CDR3 nucleotide sequence: TGCGCCAGCAGGGAGACAGGCTCAAATGAAAAACTGTTTTTT.

The chain carries TRBV3-1 (or the pseudogene TRBV3-2) and TRBJ2-7; D uncertain. CDR1 LGHDT and CDR2 YNNKEL come from the germline V gene (reference sequence). V was cut by 5 bases and J by 3 bases, with 14 bases left in between. The CDR3 is 14 amino acids. Here the CDR3 reads CASSSWAKFYEQYF. CDR3 nucleotides: TGTGCCAGCAGCTCGTGGGCAAAGTTCTACGAGCAGTACTTC.

This clone was detected a few times. The rearrangement uses TRBV6-5 and TRBJ2-2; D is unresolved. The CDR3 consists of 15 residues. The V end was cut by 2 bases, the J end by 2 bases, with 9 bases between. Germline assignment: CDR1 MNHEY and CDR2 SVGAGI. In DNA form, the CDR3 reads TGTGCCAGCAGTTACGAGACAATCAACACCGGGGAGCTGTTTTTT. Encoded protein: CASSYETINTGELFF.

CDR3 loop: CASSLDVNTEAFF. Written as DNA, the CDR3 is TGTGCCAGCAGCTTAGATGTAAACACTGAAGCTTTCTTT. The rearrangement links TRBV11-3 to TRBJ1-1, with unresolved D. The CDR3 is 13 residues long. Germline CDR1 SGHNT, CDR2 YENEEA. Trimming shortened V by 0 bases and J by 2 bases, and 4 bases separated the two germline ends. Using reference TRBV11-3 and TRBJ1-1 for the parts outside the CDR3, the full variable domain is EAGVVQSPRYKIIEKKQPVAFWCNPISGHNTLYWYLQNLGQGPELLIRYENEEAVDDSQLPKDRFSAERLKGVDSTLKIQPAELGDSAVYLCASSLDVNTEAFFGQGTRLTVV.

This clone occurred once. CDR3 in amino acids: CASSRLAGGRTDTQYF. For the CDR3, the DNA is TGTGCCAGCAGCCGACTAGCGGGAGGCCGCACAGATACGCAGTATTTT. This rearrangement joins TRBV5-8 to TRBJ2-3; 13 bases are shared with TRBD2. After removal of 4 bases from V and 1 base from J, the junction contained 3 bases not matched to a gene. CDR1 is SGHTS, CDR2 YDEGEE, per germline. The CDR3 is made up of 16 amino acids. The full variable domain, completed using reference TRBV5-8 and TRBJ2-3, is EAGVTQSPTHLIKTRGQQATLRCSPISGHTSVYWYQQALGLGLQFLLWYDEGEERNRGNFPPRFSGRQFPNYSSELNVNALELEDSALYLCASSRLAGGRTDTQYFGPGTRLTVL.

This chain uses TRBV10-3 with TRBJ2-7, with D uncertain. This CDR3 comprises 12 residues. V dropped 6 bases and J dropped 4 bases, with 10 bases sitting between them. From germline, CDR1 is ENHRY and CDR2 SYGVKD. Here the CDR3 reads CAISPQSYEQYF. CDR3 in DNA: TGTGCCATCAGCCCGCAGTCGTACGAGCAGTACTTC.

The chain employs TRBV6-6 and TRBJ1-2; D not certain. This CDR3 has 12 amino acids. Per the germline V gene, CDR1 is MNHNY and CDR2 is SVGAGI (reference sequence). The ends were cut back, 2 bases at V and 6 bases at J, with 7 bases in the middle. The CDR3 nucleotides read TGTGCCAGCAGTTACACCGGGGATGGCTACACCTTC. Translation: CASSYTGDGYTF.

This sequence joins TRBV5-1 and TRBJ2-7; tentatively, D is TRBD1 (6 bases). CDR1 and CDR2 from the germline V gene are SGHRS and YFSETQ. The CDR3 has 14 amino acids. V was trimmed by 7 bases and J by 4 bases, leaving 18 bases between them. The CDR3 reads CASRRAPTGYEQYF. The DNA for the CDR3 is TGCGCCAGCCGTCGTGCCCCAACAGGGTACGAGCAGTACTTC.

The chain couples TRBV19 to TRBJ2-1; 7 nucleotides match TRBD1. CDR3 length equals 15 residues. CDR1 is LNHDA, CDR2 SQIVND, per germline (reference sequence). The junction had 15 bases not matched to a gene; V was cut back by 6 bases and J by 10 bases. The CDR3 DNA sequence: TGTGCCAGTAGATCCCGGGACAGCGGAGGCGGAGAGCAGTTCTTC. Translated, it gives CASRSRDSGGGEQFF.

V and J are TRBV5-1 and TRBJ1-4; possibly TRBD1 for D (5 bases). Trimming removed 5 bases from V and 2 bases from J, with 10 bases in between. This CDR3 region has 14 residues. The V gene's germline CDR1 is SGHRS and CDR2 YFSETQ. CDR3 in amino acids: CASSFQGTNEKLFF. For the CDR3, the DNA is TGCGCCAGCAGTTTCCAGGGTACTAATGAAAAACTGTTTTTT.

The chain recombines TRBV7-2 with TRBJ2-7, with D perhaps matching TRBD2 (6 bases). CDR3 length equals 13 residues. V shed 5 bases and J shed 2 bases, with 10 bases lying between them. CDR1 is SGHTA and CDR2 is FQGNSA in the germline V gene. The CDR3 coding sequence is TGTGCCAGCAGCCGCACTAGCACCTACGAGCAGTACGTC. It is translated as CASSRTSTYEQYV.

CDR3 region: CASSPERRYEQYV. The CDR3 DNA is TGTGCCAGCAGCCCTGAGCGGAGATACGAGCAGTACGTC. The rearrangement uses TRBV7-8 and TRBJ2-7; a possible D gene is TRBD2 (5 bases). V was trimmed by 5 bases and J by 4 bases, leaving 12 bases between them. Looked up from germline, CDR1 is SGHVS and CDR2 is FQNEAQ. CDR3 length: 13 amino acids.

This clone occurred once. V and J are TRBV5-6 and TRBJ2-2; no reliable D call. V was trimmed by 5 bases and J by 6 bases, leaving 5 bases between them. The CDR3 length is 11 residues. Germline V lookup: CDR1 SGHDT, CDR2 YYEEEE. The CDR3 nucleotides read TGTGCCAGCAGTCTCGCCGGGGAGCTGTTTTTT. It specifies CASSLAGELFF.

This clone was observed a handful of times. The rearrangement links TRBV5-1 to TRBJ1-2; D gene ambiguous. The CDR3 consists of 18 residues. V was clipped by 4 bases and J by 2 bases, with 24 bases between them. The germline V gene encodes CDR1 SGHRS and CDR2 YFSETQ. The DNA for the CDR3 is TGCGCCAGCAGCCCGGGTATTCTTGCGCTCCCCCCAAACTATGGCTACACCTTC. Translating it yields CASSPGILALPPNYGYTF.

J is TRBJ2-1 and V is TRBV3-1 (or the pseudogene TRBV3-2); D unresolved. This CDR3 spans 13 amino acids. The ends were cut back, 1 base at V and 13 bases at J, with 14 bases in the middle. In germline, CDR1 is LGHDT, CDR2 YNNKEL (reference sequence). Here the CDR3 reads CASSQVTGIVQFF. As DNA, the CDR3 is TGTGCCAGCAGCCAAGTGACTGGAATAGTCCAGTTCTTC.

The rearrangement uses TRBV30 and TRBJ1-5; D uncertain. Germline CDR1 reads GTSNPN; CDR2 reads SVGIG (reference sequence). This CDR3 spans 15 amino acids. V lost 5 bases, J lost 5 bases, and 19 bases lay in between. The CDR3 loop is CAWARHYHPDQPQHF. CDR3 bases: TGTGCCTGGGCCCGACATTATCATCCGGATCAGCCCCAGCATTTT. The complete variable domain, with remaining parts taken from reference TRBV30 and TRBJ1-5, reads SQTIHQWPATLVQPVGSPLSLECTVEGTSNPNLYWYRQAAGRGLQLLFYSVGIGQISSEVPQNLSASRPQDRQFILSSKKLLLSDSGFYLCAWARHYHPDQPQHFGDGTRLSIL.

The V and J genes are TRBV3-1 (or the pseudogene TRBV3-2) and TRBJ1-1, with TRBD1 as a possible D gene (6 bases). Trimming left V 1 base short and J 8 bases short, with 8 bases between. The CDR3 loop spans 12 amino acids. In germline, CDR1 is LGHDT, CDR2 YNNKEL (reference sequence). For the CDR3, the DNA is TGTGCCAGCAGCCAAGGGGGGCAGGAAGCTTTCTTT. Translating gives CASSQGGQEAFF.

The chain couples TRBV5-1 to TRBJ2-7, with D tentatively TRBD2 (5 bases). CDR3 length: 14 residues. The germline gives CDR1 SGHRS, CDR2 YFSETQ. V lost 4 bases to trimming and J lost 5 bases, with 16 bases between them. CDR3 residues: CASSRISGSDEQYF. DNA for the CDR3: TGCGCCAGCAGCCGGATTTCGGGGTCGGACGAGCAGTACTTC.

This clone was seen more than once but under ten times. The genes are TRBV19 and TRBJ2-7; 7 bases are a match to TRBD1. CDR1 is LNHDA and CDR2 is SQIVND in the germline V gene (reference sequence). Germline trimming cut 3 bases from V and 7 bases from J; bases unmatched to any gene: 9. This CDR3 contains 14 residues. CDR3 protein: CASSMGTATLEQYF. As DNA, the CDR3 is TGTGCCAGTAGTATGGGGACAGCTACGTTAGAGCAGTACTTC.

This clone is a singleton in its sample. This chain connects TRBV18 to TRBJ1-2; perhaps TRBD1 as D (5 bases). This CDR3 contains 13 residues. Per the germline V gene, CDR1 is KGHSH and CDR2 is LQKENI. The V and J ends lost 2 bases and 4 bases respectively, with 8 bases between them. The CDR3 spells CASSPDSFYGYTF. CDR3 DNA: TGTGCCAGCTCACCAGACAGCTTCTATGGCTACACCTTC. The full variable domain, its missing parts supplied by reference TRBV18 and TRBJ1-2, is NAGVMQNPRHLVRRRGQEARLRCSPMKGHSHVYWYRQLPEEGLKFMVYLQKENIIDESGMPKERFSAEFPKEGPSILRIQQVVRGDSAAYFCASSPDSFYGYTFGSGTRLTVV.

The chain's CDR3 is CASSYSGRAFNEQFF. The CDR3 DNA reads as TGTGCCAGCAGTTATAGCGGGAGGGCCTTCAATGAGCAGTTCTTC. The chain couples TRBV6-5 to TRBJ2-1, with 11 bases aligning to TRBD2. Germline lookup yields CDR1 MNHEY and CDR2 SVGAGI. The CDR3 is 15 residues long. V was clipped by 3 bases and J by 6 bases; unmatched bases: 4.

This chain links TRBV19 with TRBJ2-2, with TRBD1 matching over 7 bases. The V segment lost 9 bases and the J segment 6 bases; nucleotides outside the gene matches: 10. This CDR3 region has 14 residues. Germline CDR1 is LNHDA and CDR2 is SQIVND (reference sequence). The CDR3 reads CASSGTVGAGELFF. DNA of the CDR3: TGTGCCAGCTCCGGGACAGTGGGTGCCGGGGAGCTGTTTTTT.

The genes are TRBV5-1 and TRBJ2-5, with 7 bases identical to TRBD1. Per germline, CDR1 SGHRS and CDR2 YFSETQ. The CDR3 has 14 residues. The V and J ends lost 3 bases and 3 bases, in that order; junction bases with no gene match: 5. The CDR3 DNA is TGCGCCAGCAGCTGGGACAGTAGGAAAGAGACCCAGTACTTC. This sequence encodes CASSWDSRKETQYF. Looking up the rest from reference TRBV5-1 and TRBJ2-5 gives the full variable domain: KAGVTQTPRYLIKTRGQQVTLSCSPISGHRSVSWYQQTPGQGLQFLFEYFSETQRNKGNFPGRFSGRQFSNSRSEMNVSTLELGDSALYLCASSWDSRKETQYFGPGTRLLVL.